The clone carrying this T cell receptor beta chain was counted ten times or more. TCRdb itself ran the PCR reads through MiXCR, one entry per CDR3 protein. This table holds approximately 670,000 distinct CDR3 sequences, roughly 21% found once. The data originate from a study of molecular identifiers for immune sequencing clone quantification. Overall study: Replicates split RNA from roughly 21,000 or 96,000 naive CD8 cells five ways, and the researchers sequenced four portions.

Libraries used 20,000 to 1,000,000 sorted naive CD8 T cells and 10%, 30% or 50% RNA input. This clonotype was sampled from a human donor in good health. Some libraries in this study had Jurkat cell RNA spiked in. The specimen was naive CD8+ T cells from blood, with Jurkat cell RNA spiked in. Subset indicated: FACS-sorted CD8+CD4-CCR7+CD45RA+ naive T cells.

CDR3 coding DNA: TGTGCCAGCAGTTACTCGGTCAGGGGCCCCTACAATGAGCAGTTCTTC. Translated: CASSYSVRGPYNEQFF. V usage is TRBV6-5 and J usage is TRBJ2-1; D might be TRBD1 (6 bases). The CDR3 runs 16 residues. The germline gives CDR1 MNHEY, CDR2 SVGAGI. Deletions cut 0 bases from V and 2 bases from J, with 11 bases between.